This TCR beta chain came from a study of blood T cells in healthy people across ages. Through a sample-barcoded 5' primer and a J-beta primer mix, a second PCR was run for roughly 7 to 12 cycles. TCRdb reprocessed the 5' RACE reads via MiXCR and lists one record per CDR3 protein. The sample records hundreds of thousands of distinct CDR3 sequences, 46% being singletons. This clonotype was detected only a few times. As yet, its antigen is unknown. Study-wide points: There was no known CMV status for donors, so expanded clonotype changes were possibly confounded. Conclusively comparing naive with antigen-experienced cells was impossible with unsorted PBMCs. Across samples, TCR beta diversity tracked strongly with naive T cell percentage.

Samples had at least 7 million PBMCs isolated from them. The CDR3 is made up of 15 amino acids. This chain links TRBV21-1 with TRBJ2-7; the table assigns TRBD1, which was not confirmed against the DNA. TRBV21-1 is designated a pseudogene. This TCR was recovered from an older man in good health. The source material was blood. The CDR3 protein is CASSNPQRSVYEQYF. The CDR3 DNA is TGTGCCAGCAGCAACCCCCAAAGGTCGGTTTACGAGCAGTACTTC.